In its sample, the clone carrying this T cell receptor (beta chain) was seen a few times. Trimming shortened V by 3 bases and J by 0 bases, and 9 bases separated the two germline ends. The length of the CDR3 is 14 residues. The V gene's germline CDR1 is ENHRY and CDR2 SYGVKD. The sample is drawn from a study of T-cell reconstitution after alpha-beta-depleted transplantation in children. Unique molecular identifiers were used to barcode this TCRbeta library. TCRdb itself ran the PCR reads through MiXCR, one entry per CDR3 protein. The table lists about 500,000 distinct CDR3 sequences, approximately 32% of them singletons.

The sequence derives from a human donor who donated a stem cell graft to a child with aplastic anemia. The material was PBMCs from the stem cell graft donor, obtained from the stem cell graft. The chain recombines TRBV10-3 with TRBJ2-7; D remains ambiguous. CDR3 region: CAISDTTDSYEQYF. The CDR3 DNA reads as TGTGCCATCAGTGATACGACGGACTCCTACGAGCAGTACTTC.